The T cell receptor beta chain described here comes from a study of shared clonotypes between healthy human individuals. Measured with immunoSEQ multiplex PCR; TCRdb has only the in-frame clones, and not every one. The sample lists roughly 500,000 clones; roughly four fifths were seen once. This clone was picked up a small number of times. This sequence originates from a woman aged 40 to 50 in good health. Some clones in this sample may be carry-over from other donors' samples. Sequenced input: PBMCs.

CDR3 nucleotides: TGTGCCAGCAGCTTGGGAGGAGGGGGCCTCCAGCCCCAGCATTTT. Its translation is CASSLGGGGLQPQHF. The chain joins TRBV5-6 to TRBJ1-5, with 7 bases identical to TRBD1. The CDR3 sequence is 15 residues long. CDR1 is SGHDT, CDR2 YYEEEE, per germline. Trimming cost V 0 bases and J 7 bases; bases outside gene matches: 7.